This T cell receptor (beta chain) was obtained from a study of blood T cell repertoires in COVID-19. Here immunoSEQ multiplex PCR was the method, and the copy in TCRdb shows in-frame clones only, minus some. The sample yields under 200,000 clones, 84% seen once. Germline lookup yields CDR1 SGHVS and CDR2 FNYEAQ. The CDR3 has 15 amino acids. J lost 6 bases, V lost 4 bases, and 5 bases had no gene match. This receptor was taken from a woman in her 70s with COVID-19, enrolled during active disease. The chain uses TRBV7-6 and TRBJ1-5, with TRBD1 matching 11 bases. Sequencing was done on a sample of peripheral blood. CDR3 bases: TGTGCCAGCAGCTATGGACAGGGGGCAACTCAGCCCCAGCATTTT. It codes for CASSYGQGATQPQHF.